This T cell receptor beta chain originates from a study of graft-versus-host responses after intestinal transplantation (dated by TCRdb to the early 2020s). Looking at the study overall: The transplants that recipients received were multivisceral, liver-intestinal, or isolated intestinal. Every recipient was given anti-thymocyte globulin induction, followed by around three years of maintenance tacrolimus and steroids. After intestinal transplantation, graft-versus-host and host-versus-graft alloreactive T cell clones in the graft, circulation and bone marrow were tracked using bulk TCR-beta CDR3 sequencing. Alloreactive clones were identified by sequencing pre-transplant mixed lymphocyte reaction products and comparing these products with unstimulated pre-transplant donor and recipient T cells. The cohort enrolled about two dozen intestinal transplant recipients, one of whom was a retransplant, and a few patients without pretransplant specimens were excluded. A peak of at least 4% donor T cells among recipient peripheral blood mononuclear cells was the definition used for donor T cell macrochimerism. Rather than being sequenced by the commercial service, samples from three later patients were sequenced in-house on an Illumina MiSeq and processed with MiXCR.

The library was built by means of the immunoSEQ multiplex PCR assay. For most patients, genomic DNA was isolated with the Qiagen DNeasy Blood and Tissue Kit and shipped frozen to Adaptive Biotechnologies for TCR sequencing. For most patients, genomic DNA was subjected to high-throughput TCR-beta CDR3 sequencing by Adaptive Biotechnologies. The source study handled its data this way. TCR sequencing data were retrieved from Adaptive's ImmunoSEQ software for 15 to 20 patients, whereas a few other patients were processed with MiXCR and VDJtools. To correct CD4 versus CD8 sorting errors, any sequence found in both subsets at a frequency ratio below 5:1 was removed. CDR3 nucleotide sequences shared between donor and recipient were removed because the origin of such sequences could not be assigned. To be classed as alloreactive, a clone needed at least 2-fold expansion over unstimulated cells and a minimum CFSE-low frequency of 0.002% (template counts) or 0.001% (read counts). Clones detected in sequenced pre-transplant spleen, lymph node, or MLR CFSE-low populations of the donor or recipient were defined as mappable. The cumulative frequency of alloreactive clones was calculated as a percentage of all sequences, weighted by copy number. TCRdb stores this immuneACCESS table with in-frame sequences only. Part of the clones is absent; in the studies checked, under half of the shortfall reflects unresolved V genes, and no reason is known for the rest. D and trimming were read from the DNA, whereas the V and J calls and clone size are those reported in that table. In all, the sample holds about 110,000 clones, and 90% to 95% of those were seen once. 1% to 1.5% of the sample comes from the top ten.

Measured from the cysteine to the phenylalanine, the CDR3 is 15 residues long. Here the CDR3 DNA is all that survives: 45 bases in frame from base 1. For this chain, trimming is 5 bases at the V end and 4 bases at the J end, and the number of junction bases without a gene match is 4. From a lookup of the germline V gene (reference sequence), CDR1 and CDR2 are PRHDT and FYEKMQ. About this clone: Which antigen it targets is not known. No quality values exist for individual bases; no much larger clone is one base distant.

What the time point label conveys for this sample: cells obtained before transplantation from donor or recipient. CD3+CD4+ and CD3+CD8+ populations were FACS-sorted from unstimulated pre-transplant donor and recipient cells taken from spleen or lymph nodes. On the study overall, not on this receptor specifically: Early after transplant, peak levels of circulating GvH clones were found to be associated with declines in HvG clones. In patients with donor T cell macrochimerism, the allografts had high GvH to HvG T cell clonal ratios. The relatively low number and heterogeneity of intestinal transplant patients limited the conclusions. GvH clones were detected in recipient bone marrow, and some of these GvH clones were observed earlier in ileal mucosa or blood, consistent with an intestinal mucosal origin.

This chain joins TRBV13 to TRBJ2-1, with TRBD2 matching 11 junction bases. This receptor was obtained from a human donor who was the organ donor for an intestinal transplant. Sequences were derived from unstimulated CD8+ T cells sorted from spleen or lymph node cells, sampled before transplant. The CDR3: CASSHGTSGYNEQFF. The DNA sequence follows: TGTGCCAGCAGCCATGGGACTAGCGGATACAATGAGCAGTTCTTC.